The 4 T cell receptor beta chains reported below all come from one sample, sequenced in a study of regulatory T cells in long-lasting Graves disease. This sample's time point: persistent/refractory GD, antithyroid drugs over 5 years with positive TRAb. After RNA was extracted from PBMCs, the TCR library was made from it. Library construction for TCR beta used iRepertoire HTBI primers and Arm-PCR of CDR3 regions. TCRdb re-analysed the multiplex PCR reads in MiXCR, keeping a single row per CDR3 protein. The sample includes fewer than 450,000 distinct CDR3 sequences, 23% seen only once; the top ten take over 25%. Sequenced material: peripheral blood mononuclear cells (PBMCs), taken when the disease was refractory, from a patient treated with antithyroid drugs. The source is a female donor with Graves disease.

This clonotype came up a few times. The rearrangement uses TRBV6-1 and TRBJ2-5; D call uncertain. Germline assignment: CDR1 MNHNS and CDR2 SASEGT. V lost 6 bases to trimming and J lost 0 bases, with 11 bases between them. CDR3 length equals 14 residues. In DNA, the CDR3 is TGTGCCAGCAGCGCCGGGCCGTACCAAGAGACCCAGTACTTC. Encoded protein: CASSAGPYQETQYF.

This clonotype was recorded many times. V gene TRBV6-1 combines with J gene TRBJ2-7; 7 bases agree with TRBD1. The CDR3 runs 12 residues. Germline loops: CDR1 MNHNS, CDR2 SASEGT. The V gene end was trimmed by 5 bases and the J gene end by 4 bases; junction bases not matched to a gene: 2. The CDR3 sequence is CASSRQGYEQYF. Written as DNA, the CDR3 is TGTGCCAGCAGTAGACAGGGATACGAGCAGTACTTC.

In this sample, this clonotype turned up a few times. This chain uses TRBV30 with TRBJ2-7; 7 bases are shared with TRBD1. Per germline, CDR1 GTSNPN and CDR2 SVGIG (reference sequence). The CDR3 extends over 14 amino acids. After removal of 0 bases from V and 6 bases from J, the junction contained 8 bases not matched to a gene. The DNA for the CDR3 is TGTGCCTGGAGTGTGGGCCAGGGGGTATTCGAGCAGTACTTC. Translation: CAWSVGQGVFEQYF.

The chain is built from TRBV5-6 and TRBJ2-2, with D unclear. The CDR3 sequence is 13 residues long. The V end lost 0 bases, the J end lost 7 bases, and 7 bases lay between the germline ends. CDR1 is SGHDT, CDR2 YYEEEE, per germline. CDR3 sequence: CASSLAISGELFF. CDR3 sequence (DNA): TGTGCCAGCAGCTTGGCCATTAGCGGGGAGCTGTTTTTT.